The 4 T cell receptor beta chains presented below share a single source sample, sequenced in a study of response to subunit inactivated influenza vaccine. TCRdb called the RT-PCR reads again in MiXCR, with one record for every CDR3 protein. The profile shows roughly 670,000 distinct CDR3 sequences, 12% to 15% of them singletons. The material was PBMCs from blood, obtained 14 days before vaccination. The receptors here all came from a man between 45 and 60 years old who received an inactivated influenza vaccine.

The CDR3 sequence is CASSLTRDIDEQYF. The CDR3 DNA reads as TGTGCCAGCAGCTTGACCAGAGATATCGACGAGCAGTACTTC. J is TRBJ2-7 and V is TRBV7-2, with D unresolved. The CDR3 sequence is 14 residues long. Germline V gene sequence: CDR1 SGHTA, CDR2 FQGNSA. The ends were cut back, 3 bases at V and 5 bases at J, with 14 bases in the middle.

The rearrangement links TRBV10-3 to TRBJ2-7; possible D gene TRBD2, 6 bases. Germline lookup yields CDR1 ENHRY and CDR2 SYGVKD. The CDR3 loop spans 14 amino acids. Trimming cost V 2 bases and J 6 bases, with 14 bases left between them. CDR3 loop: CAISETSRAGEQYF. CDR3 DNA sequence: TGTGCCATCAGTGAGACTAGCAGGGCGGGCGAGCAGTACTTC.

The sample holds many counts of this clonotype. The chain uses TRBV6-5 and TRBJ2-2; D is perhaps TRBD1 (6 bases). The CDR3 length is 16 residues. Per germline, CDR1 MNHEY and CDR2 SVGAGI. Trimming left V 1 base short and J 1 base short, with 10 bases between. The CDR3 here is CASSYLQGMNTGELFF. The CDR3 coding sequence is TGTGCCAGCAGTTACTTACAGGGAATGAACACCGGGGAGCTGTTTTTT.

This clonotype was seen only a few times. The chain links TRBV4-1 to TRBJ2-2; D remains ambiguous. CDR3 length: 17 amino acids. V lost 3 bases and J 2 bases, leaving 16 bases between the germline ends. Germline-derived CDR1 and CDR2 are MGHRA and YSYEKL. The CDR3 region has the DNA TGCGCCAGCAGCCAGGGTTATTCGGGCATAAACACCGGGGAGCTGTTTTTT. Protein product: CASSQGYSGINTGELFF.